The rows below give T cell receptor beta chains drawn from one sample of a study of cytomegalovirus exposure and HLA in healthy donors. Method: immunoSEQ multiplex PCR; TCRdb's copy keeps in-frame clones and lacks some. In the table there are about 150,000 clones, around 80% of which are singletons. Material for sequencing was PBMCs. All receptors derive from a woman aged 25 to 39 in good health and CMV-seropositive. The CDR3 runs from the conserved cysteine through the conserved F or W. D genes are given only for firm matches. Part of the rows lack a size; the others show once, few, many or a class for expanded clones.

j_gene,abundance,v_gene,d_gene,CDR3nt,CDR3aa
TRBJ1-2,-,TRBV4-3,-,TGCGCCAGCAGCCAAGCCGGGACACTAAGAAACTATGGCTACACCTTC,CASSQAGTLRNYGYTF
TRBJ2-3,-,TRBV6-6,-,TGTGCCAGCAGTTACTGGGGGGGCAGAAGCACAGATACGCAGTATTTT,CASSYWGGRSTDTQYF
TRBJ2-3,-,TRBV5-1,-,TGCGCCAGCAGCTTGTGGGCAGGGGCTGGCACAGATACGCAGTATTTT,CASSLWAGAGTDTQYF
TRBJ1-2,-,TRBV28,TRBD1,TGTGCCAGCGAGGGACAGGGGACCTATGGCTACACCTTC,CASEGQGTYGYTF
TRBJ1-1,-,TRBV30,TRBD1,TGTGCCTGGACAGGGGGCGCTTACACTGAAGCTTTCTTT,CAWTGGAYTEAFF
TRBJ2-3,-,TRBV4-3,-,TGCGCCAGCAGCCGCCAGGTTTCGGGCACAGATACGCAGTATTTT,CASSRQVSGTDTQYF
TRBJ2-1,once,TRBV30,TRBD1,TGTGCCTGGAGCAAGGGGGCGTATGAGCAGTTCTTC,CAWSKGAYEQFF
TRBJ1-3,once,TRBV15,-,TGTGCCACGGGACATATCTCTGGAAACACCATATATTTT,CATGHISGNTIYF
TRBJ2-7,-,TRBV27,TRBD1,TGTGCCAGCAGTTACCAACCGGGACAGGGTATCCCCTACGAGCAGTACTTC,CASSYQPGQGIPYEQYF
TRBJ1-1,once,TRBV20-1,-,TGCACCCGGGGAGGTAACACTGAAGCTTTCTTT,CTRGGNTEAFF
TRBJ2-3,-,TRBV10-3,-,TGTGCCATCAGACCGTCCGACACACCGGGGGATACGCAGTATTTT,CAIRPSDTPGDTQYF
TRBJ2-3,few,TRBV7-3,-,TGTGCCAGCAGCAAACAGGGTAGCATCACAGATACGCAGTATTTT,CASSKQGSITDTQYF
TRBJ2-2,-,TRBV4-2,-,TGTGCCAGCAGCCAAGGGAGGAGCACCGGGGAGCTGTTTTTT,CASSQGRSTGELFF
TRBJ2-3,-,TRBV7-2,TRBD2,TGTGCCAGCAGCCCTGGACTAGTCCACACAGATACGCAGTATTTT,CASSPGLVHTDTQYF